The table lists the clone carrying this T cell receptor beta chain with a count of one. An end of the junction differs from the germline gene, which may be a read error. The template was RNA from unsorted bulk tissue. The data belong to a study of tumor and adjacent non-tumor tissue in lung cancer. Per germline, CDR1 DFQATT and CDR2 SNEGSKA (reference sequence). The CDR3 covers 13 residues. The library came from three nested PCR rounds adapted from ARM-PCR protocols. Each CDR3 protein is one row after TCRdb ran MiXCR on the multiplex PCR reads. Here the sample spans 100,000 to 120,000 distinct CDR3 sequences, 84% being singletons.

The sequencing input was lung tumor tissue. The receptor comes from an older man with non-small cell lung cancer. The chain is built from TRBV20-1 and TRBJ1-2; D not resolved. The CDR3 sequence: CGAQHIEYYGYTF. The DNA for the CDR3 is TGCGGTGCTCAACACATAGAGTACTATGGCTACACCTTC.